The source of this T cell receptor (beta chain) is a study of early T cells in non-severe SARS-CoV-2 infection. TCRdb passed the 5' RACE reads through MiXCR, listing each CDR3 protein once. The sample contains over 60,000 distinct CDR3 sequences, about 9% of which appear only once. Germline CDR1 is MDHEN and CDR2 is SYDVKM. V dropped 6 bases and J dropped 6; count of bases not matched to a gene: 11. This CDR3 is built from 16 residues. The sample comprised whole blood. This TCR was sampled from an adult who was a healthcare worker with PCR-confirmed SARS-CoV-2 infection or an uninfected control (not recorded which). The V gene is TRBV28, the J gene TRBJ2-7; 13 bases align to TRBD2. This chain's CDR3 is CASSPPPGTSGIEQYF. In DNA form, the CDR3 reads TGTGCCAGCAGCCCACCCCCCGGGACTAGCGGGATCGAGCAGTACTTC.